This section outlines one T cell receptor (beta chain) sequence together with its context. The V end lost 7 bases, the J end lost 12 bases, and 22 bases lay between the germline ends. The CDR3 sequence is 14 residues long. The data originate from a study of identical twins. TCRdb recomputed calls from the 5' RACE reads with MiXCR, one row per CDR3 protein. The sample holds a few hundred thousand distinct CDR3 sequences, around 15% seen once. These sequences were also reported in another study, on yellow fever vaccine responses in identical twins.

This chain connects TRBV12-3 or TRBV12-4 to TRBJ2-1; D may correspond to TRBD1 or TRBD2 (6 bases each). The receptor was derived from a woman under 30 in good health. Specimen: CD4+ T cells sorted from blood. CDR3 in DNA: TGTGCCAGCACCCGATCGACTAGGGGGAGCACGCAGTTCTTC. Its translation is CASTRSTRGSTQFF.